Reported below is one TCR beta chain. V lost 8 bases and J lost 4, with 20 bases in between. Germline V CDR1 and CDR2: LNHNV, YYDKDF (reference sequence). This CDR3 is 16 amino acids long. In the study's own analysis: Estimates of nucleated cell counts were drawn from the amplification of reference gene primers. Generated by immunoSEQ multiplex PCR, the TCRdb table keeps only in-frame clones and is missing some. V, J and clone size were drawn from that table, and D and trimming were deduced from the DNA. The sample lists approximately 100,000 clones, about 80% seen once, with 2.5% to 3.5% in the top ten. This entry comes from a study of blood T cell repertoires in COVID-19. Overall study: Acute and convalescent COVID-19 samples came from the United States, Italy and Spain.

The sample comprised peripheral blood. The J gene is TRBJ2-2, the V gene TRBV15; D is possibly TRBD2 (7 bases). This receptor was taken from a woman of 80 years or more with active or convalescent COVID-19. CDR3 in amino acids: CATRIWGGASTGELFF. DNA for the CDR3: TGTGCCACCCGGATTTGGGGGGGCGCCAGCACCGGGGAGCTGTTTTTT.